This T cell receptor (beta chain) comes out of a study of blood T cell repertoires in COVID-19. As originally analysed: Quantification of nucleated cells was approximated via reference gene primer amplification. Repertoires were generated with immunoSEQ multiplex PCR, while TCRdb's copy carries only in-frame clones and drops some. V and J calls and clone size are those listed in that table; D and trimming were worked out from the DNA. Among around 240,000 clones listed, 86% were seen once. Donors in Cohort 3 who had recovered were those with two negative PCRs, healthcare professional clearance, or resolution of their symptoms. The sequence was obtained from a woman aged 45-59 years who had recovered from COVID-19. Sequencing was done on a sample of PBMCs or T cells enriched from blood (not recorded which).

The CDR3 sequence is CASSLTGWTNEKLFF. The CDR3 nucleotides are TGTGCCAGCAGCCTCACGGGGTGGACTAATGAAAAACTGTTTTTT. The V gene is TRBV27, the J gene TRBJ1-4; no clear D. The CDR3 has 15 residues. V lost 6 bases to trimming and J lost 2 bases, with 13 bases between them. CDR1 is MNHEY, CDR2 SMNVEV, per germline (reference sequence).